These T cell receptor beta chains were read from a single sample in a study of technical replicates of blood from a few donors. Method: immunoSEQ multiplex PCR; TCRdb's copy keeps in-frame clones and lacks some. The data hold more than 70,000 clones, with around 92% observed a single time. The sample consisted of T cells isolated from PBMCs. The receptors were sampled from a human donor in good health. Each CDR3 is given with its conserved first and last residue. A D gene is named only where the DNA matches it firmly. Clone size is shown for a subset of rows, as once, few, many or a class of expanded clone.

d_call clone_size j_call v_call cdr3_aa cdr3_nt
NA NA TRBJ2-3 TRBV27 CASTQRGGRPTDTQYF TGTGCCAGCACCCAGAGGGGGGGTAGGCCCACAGATACGCAGTATTTT
NA once TRBJ2-7 TRBV9 CASSVGGGTYEQYF TGTGCCAGCAGCGTAGGTGGCGGCACCTACGAGCAGTACTTC
TRBD2 NA TRBJ2-5 TRBV5-1 CASSPETSGGRETQYF TGCGCCAGCAGCCCGGAAACTAGCGGGGGGCGGGAGACCCAGTACTTC
NA NA TRBJ2-1 TRBV30 CAWGRGYEQFF TGTGCCTGGGGCCGAGGGTATGAGCAGTTCTTC
NA NA TRBJ2-5 TRBV5-1 CASRGDEETQYF TGCGCCAGCAGGGGCGACGAGGAGACCCAGTACTTC
NA NA TRBJ2-7 TRBV4-1 CASSLTTSRRQELYEQYF TGCGCCAGCAGCCTTACAACATCTCGGAGACAGGAGCTCTACGAGCAGTACTTC
TRBD2 NA TRBJ2-7 TRBV25-1 CASSAVVAGGCEQYF TGTGCCAGCAGTGCCGTGGTAGCGGGAGGCTGCGAGCAGTACTTC
NA once TRBJ1-5 TRBV19 CASRRVFGGGNQPQHF TGTGCCAGTCGCCGTGTGTTCGGGGGAGGCAATCAGCCCCAGCATTTT
TRBD2 once TRBJ2-5 TRBV10-2 CASSGGAASGEKETQYF TGCGCCAGCAGTGGGGGGGCGGCTAGCGGGGAAAAAGAGACCCAGTACTTC
NA NA TRBJ1-1 TRBV29-1 CSVMFKNTEAFF TGCAGCGTAATGTTTAAGAACACTGAAGCTTTCTTT